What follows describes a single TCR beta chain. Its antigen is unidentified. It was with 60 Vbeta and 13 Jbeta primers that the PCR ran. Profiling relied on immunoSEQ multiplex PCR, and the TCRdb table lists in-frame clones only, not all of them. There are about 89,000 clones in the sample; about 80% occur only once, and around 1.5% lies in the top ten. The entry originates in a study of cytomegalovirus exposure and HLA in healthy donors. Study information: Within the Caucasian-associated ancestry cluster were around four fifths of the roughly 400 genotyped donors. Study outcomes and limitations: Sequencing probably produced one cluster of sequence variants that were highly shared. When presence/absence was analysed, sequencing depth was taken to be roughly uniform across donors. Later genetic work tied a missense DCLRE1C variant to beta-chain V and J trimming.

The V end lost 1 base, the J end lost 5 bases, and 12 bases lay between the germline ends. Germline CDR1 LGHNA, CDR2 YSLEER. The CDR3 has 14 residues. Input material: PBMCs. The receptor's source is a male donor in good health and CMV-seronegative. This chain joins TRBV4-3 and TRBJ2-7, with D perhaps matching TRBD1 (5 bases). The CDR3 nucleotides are TGCGCCAGCAGCCAAGCGCAGGGAAGGCACGAGCAGTACTTC. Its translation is CASSQAQGRHEQYF.